This paragraph covers one T cell receptor beta chain sequence. The antigen remains unidentified. The data were taken from a study of T cell responses to AZD1222 COVID-19 vaccine. General study findings and limits: Only 6 or 7 individuals given AZD1222 were seropositive at baseline.

Clones were sequenced by immunoSEQ multiplex PCR, and TCRdb holds only the in-frame ones, with some missing. Seen here are fewer than 130,000 clones, 94% observed once, and the top ten hold 2.5% to 3%. Pooled samples include second doses given at about 4 or 12 weeks. Trimming pared 3 bases from V and 4 bases from J, leaving 9 bases between. The CDR3 extends over 13 amino acids. This TCR was recovered from an adult who received the AZD1222 COVID-19 vaccine. Sample: peripheral blood, taken 28 days after the second AZD1222 dose. The V and J genes are TRBV12-3 or TRBV12-4 and TRBJ1-2; D might be TRBD1 (5 bases). The CDR3 nucleotides are TGTGCCAGCAGTTTCTGGGGGAGCTATGGCTACACCTTC. Its protein is CASSFWGSYGYTF.